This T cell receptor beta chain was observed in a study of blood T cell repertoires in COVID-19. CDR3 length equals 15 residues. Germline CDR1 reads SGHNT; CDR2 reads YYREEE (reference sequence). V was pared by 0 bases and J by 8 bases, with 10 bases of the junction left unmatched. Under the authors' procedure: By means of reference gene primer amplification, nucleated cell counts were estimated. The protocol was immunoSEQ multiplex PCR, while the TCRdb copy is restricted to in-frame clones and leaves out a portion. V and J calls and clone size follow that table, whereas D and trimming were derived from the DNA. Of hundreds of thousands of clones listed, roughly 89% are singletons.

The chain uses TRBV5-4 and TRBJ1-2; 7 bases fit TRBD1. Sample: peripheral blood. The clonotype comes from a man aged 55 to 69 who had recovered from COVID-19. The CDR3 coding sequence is TGTGCCAGCAGCTTGGAACGGGACAGTCTTGACGGCTACACCTTC. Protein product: CASSLERDSLDGYTF. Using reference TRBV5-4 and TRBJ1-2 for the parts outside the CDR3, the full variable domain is ETGVTQSPTHLIKTRGQQVTLRCSSQSGHNTVSWYQQALGQGPQFIFQYYREEENGRGNFPPRFSGLQFPNYSSELNVNALELDDSALYLCASSLERDSLDGYTFGSGTRLTVV.